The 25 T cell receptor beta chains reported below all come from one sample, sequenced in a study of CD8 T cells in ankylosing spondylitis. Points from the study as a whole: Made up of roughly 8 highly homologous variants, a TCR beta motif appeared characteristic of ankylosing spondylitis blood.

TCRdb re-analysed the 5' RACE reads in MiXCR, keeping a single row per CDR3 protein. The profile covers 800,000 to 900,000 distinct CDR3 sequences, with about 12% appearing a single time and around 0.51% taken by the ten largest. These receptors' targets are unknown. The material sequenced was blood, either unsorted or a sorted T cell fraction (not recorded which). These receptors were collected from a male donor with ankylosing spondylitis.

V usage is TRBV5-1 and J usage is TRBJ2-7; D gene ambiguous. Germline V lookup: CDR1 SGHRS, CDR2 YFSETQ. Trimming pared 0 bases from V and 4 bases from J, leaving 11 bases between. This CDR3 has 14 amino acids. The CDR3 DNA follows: TGCGCCAGCAGCTTGGGACCTGGGGAATACGAGCAGTACTTC. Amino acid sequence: CASSLGPGEYEQYF. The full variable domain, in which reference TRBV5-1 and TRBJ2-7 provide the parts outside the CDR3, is KAGVTQTPRYLIKTRGQQVTLSCSPISGHRSVSWYQQTPGQGLQFLFEYFSETQRNKGNFPGRFSGRQFSNSRSEMNVSTLELGDSALYLCASSLGPGEYEQYFGPGTRLTVT.

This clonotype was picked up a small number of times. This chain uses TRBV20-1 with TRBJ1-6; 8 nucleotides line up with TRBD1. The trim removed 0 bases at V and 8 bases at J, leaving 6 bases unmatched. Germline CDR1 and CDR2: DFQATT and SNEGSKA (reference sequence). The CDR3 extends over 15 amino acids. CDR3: CSARDLGQAHSPLHF. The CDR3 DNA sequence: TGCAGTGCTAGAGATTTGGGACAGGCGCATTCACCCCTCCACTTT.

The CDR3 coding sequence is TGTGCCAGCTCACCAGACAGGGTTCGGAATCAGCCCCAGCATTTT. Protein: CASSPDRVRNQPQHF. The chain is built from TRBV18 and TRBJ1-5; 7 bases match TRBD1. Germline V lookup: CDR1 KGHSH, CDR2 LQKENI. Trimming removed 2 bases from V and 4 bases from J; junction bases left unmatched: 5. The CDR3 contains 15 residues.

CDR3 in amino acids: CASSEYRFYEQYF. CDR3 bases: TGTGCCAGCAGTGAATACAGGTTCTACGAGCAGTACTTC. The gene calls are TRBV2 and TRBJ2-7; tentative D call: TRBD1 (5 bases). The CDR3 is made up of 13 amino acids. Germline loops: CDR1 SNHLY, CDR2 FYNNEI. The V and J ends lost 2 bases and 3 bases respectively, with 8 bases between them.

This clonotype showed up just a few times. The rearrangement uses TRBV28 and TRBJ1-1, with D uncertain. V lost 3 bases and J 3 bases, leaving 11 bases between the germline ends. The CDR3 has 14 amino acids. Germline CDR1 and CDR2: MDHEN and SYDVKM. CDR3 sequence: CASSLWLSHTEAFF. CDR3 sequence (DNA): TGTGCCAGCAGTTTGTGGTTGAGTCACACTGAAGCTTTCTTT.

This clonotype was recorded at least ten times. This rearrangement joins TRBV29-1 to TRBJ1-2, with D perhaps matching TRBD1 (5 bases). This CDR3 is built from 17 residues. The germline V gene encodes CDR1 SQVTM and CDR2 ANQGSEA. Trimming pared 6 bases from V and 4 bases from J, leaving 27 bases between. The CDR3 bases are TGCAGCGTCTTGGGGTCCCGGGACGGGGCGAATATCTATGGCTACACCTTC. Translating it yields CSVLGSRDGANIYGYTF.

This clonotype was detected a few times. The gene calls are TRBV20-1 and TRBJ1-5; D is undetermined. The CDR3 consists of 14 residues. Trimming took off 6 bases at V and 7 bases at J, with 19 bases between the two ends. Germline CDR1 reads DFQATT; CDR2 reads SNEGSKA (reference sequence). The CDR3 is CSASRRGTQQPQHF. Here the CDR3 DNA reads TGCAGTGCCTCACGGCGGGGAACACAACAGCCCCAGCATTTT.

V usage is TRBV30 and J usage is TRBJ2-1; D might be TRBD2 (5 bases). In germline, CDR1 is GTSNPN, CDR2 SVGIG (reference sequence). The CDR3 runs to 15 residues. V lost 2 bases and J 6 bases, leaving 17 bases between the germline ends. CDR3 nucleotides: TGTGCCTGGAGTACCCGCGGGCGCTTATTCAATGAGCAGTTCTTC. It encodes CAWSTRGRLFNEQFF.

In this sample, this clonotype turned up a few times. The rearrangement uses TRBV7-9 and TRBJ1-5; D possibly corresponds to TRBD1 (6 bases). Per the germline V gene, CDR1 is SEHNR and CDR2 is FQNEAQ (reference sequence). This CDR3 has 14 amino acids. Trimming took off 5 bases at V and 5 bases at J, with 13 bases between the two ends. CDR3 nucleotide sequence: TGTGCCAGCAGCCAGCTGACAGGTGATCAGCCCCAGCATTTT. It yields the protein CASSQLTGDQPQHF.

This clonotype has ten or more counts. The CDR3 DNA sequence: TGCAGTGCTATTCTAGCGGGGGCCTACAATGAGCAGTTCTTC. As protein: CSAILAGAYNEQFF. V gene TRBV20-1 combines with J gene TRBJ2-1; 10 bases fit TRBD2. CDR3 length: 14 residues. J was trimmed by 2 bases and V by 4 bases; bases with no gene match: 2. The V gene's germline CDR1 is DFQATT and CDR2 SNEGSKA (reference sequence).

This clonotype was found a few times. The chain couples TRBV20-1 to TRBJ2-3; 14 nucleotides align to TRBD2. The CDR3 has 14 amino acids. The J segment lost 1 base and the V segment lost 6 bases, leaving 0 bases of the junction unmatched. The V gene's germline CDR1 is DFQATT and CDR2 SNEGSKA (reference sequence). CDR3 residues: CSATSGGGTDTQYF. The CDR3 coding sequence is TGCAGTGCGACTAGCGGGGGGGGCACAGATACGCAGTATTTT.

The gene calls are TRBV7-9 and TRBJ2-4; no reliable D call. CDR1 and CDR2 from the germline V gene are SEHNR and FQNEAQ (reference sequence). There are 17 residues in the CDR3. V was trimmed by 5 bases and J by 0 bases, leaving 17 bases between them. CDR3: CASSPRRRDGAKNIQYF. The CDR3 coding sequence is TGTGCCAGCAGCCCAAGGCGTCGTGATGGAGCCAAAAACATTCAGTACTTC.

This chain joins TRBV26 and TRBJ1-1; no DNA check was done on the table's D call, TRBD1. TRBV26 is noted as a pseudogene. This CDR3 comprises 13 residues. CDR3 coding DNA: TGTGCCATCAGCTCCGGGCTCCCCTTCGAAGCTTTCTTT. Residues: CAISSGLPFEAFF.

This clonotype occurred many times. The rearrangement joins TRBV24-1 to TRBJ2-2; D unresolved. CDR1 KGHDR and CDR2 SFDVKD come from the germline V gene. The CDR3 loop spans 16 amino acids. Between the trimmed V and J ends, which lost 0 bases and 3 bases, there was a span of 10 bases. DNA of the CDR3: TGTGCCACCAGTGATTTGGCGGCAGGACACACCGGGGAGCTGTTTTTT. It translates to CATSDLAAGHTGELFF.

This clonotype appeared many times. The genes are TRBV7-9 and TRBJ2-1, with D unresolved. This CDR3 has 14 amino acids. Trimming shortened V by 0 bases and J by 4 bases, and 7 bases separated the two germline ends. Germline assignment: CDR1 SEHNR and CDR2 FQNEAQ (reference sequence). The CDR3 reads CASSLAGRYNEQFF. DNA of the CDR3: TGTGCCAGCAGCTTAGCAGGAAGGTACAATGAGCAGTTCTTC.

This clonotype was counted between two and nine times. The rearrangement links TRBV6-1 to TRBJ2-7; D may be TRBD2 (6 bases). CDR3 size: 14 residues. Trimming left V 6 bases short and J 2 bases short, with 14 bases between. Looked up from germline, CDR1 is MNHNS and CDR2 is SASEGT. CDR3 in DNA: TGTGCCAGCAGCCTCCCTAGCGTAACCTACGAGCAGTACTTC. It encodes CASSLPSVTYEQYF.

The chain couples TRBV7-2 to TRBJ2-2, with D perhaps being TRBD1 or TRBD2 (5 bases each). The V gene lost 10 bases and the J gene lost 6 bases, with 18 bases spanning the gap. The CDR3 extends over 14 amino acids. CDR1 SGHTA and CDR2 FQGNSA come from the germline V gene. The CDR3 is CATTLRRGAGELFF. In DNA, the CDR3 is TGTGCCACTACCCTTCGGAGAGGGGCCGGGGAGCTGTTTTTT.

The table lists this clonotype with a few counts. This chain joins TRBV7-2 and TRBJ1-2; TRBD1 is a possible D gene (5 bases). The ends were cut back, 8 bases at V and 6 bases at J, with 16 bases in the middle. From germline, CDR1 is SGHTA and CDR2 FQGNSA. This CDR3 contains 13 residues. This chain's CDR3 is CASLLFGGDGYTF. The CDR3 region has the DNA TGTGCCAGCCTCCTTTTCGGAGGGGATGGCTACACCTTC.

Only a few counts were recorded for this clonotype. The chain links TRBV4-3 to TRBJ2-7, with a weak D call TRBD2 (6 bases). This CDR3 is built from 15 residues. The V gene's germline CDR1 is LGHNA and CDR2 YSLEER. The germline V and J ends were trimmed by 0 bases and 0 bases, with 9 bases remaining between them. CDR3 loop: CASSQDLAFSYEQYF. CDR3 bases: TGCGCCAGCAGCCAAGACCTAGCGTTCTCCTACGAGCAGTACTTC.

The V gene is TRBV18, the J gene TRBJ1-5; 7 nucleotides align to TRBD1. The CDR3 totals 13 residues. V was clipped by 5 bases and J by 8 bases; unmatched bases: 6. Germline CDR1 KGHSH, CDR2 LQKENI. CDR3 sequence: CASSEDRNEPQHF. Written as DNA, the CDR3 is TGTGCCAGCTCAGAGGACAGGAACGAGCCCCAGCATTTT.

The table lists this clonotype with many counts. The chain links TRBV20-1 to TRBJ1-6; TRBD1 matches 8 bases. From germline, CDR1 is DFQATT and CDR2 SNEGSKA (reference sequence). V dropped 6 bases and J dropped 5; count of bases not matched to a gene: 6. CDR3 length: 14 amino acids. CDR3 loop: CSANGQGDNSPLHF. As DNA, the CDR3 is TGCAGTGCCAATGGACAGGGAGATAATTCACCCCTCCACTTT.

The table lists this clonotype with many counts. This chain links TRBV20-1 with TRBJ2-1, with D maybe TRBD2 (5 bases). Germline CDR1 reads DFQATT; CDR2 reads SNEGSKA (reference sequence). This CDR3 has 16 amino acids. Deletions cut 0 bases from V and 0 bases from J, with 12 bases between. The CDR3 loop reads CSARDPRTGSYNEQFF. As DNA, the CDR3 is TGCAGTGCTAGAGATCCTCGGACTGGCTCCTACAATGAGCAGTTCTTC.

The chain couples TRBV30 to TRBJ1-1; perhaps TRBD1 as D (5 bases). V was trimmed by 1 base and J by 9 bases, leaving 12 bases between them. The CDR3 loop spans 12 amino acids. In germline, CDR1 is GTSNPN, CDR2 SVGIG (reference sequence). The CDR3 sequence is CAWSEGTRKAFF. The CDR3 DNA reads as TGTGCCTGGAGTGAAGGGACTCGGAAAGCTTTCTTT.

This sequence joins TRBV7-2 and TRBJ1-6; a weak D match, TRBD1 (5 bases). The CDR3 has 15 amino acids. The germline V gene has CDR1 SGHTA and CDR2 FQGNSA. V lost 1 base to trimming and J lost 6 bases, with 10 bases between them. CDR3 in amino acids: CASSLVGGFNSPLHF. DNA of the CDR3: TGTGCCAGCAGCTTAGTTGGGGGATTTAATTCACCCCTCCACTTT. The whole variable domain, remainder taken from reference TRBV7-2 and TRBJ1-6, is GAGVSQSPSNKVTEKGKDVELRCDPISGHTALYWYRQSLGQGLEFLIYFQGNSAPDKSGLPSDRFSAERTGGSVSTLTIQRTQQEDSAVYLCASSLVGGFNSPLHFGNGTRLTVT.

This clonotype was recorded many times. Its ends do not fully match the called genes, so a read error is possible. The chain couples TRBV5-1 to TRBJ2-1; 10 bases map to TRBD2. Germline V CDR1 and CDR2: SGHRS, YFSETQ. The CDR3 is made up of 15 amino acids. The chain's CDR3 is CASSLGLAGVNEQFF. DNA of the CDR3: TGTGCCAGCAGTTTAGGGCTAGCGGGAGTGAATGAGCAGTTCTTC.